A selection of T cell receptor beta chains follows, all from one sample in a study of cytomegalovirus exposure and HLA in healthy donors. Produced via immunoSEQ multiplex PCR; TCRdb's table is partial and in-frame only. The sample lists 110,000 to 150,000 clones; roughly 80% were seen once. Sequencing used PBMCs. All receptors derive from a man aged 40-49 years in good health and CMV-seronegative. Each CDR3 is given with its conserved first and last residue. D genes are given only for firm matches. Rows may omit the clone size; those that give it use once, few, many or a size class.

>TRBJ2-2|18|-|TRBV27|-
CASNPRINRVGGTGELFF
TGTGCCAGCAATCCGCGGATCAACAGGGTCGGAGGCACCGGGGAGCTGTTTTTT
>TRBJ1-5|16|-|TRBV4-3|-
CASSQDLGLSNQPQHF
TGCGCCAGCAGCCAAGATCTAGGACTTAGCAATCAGCCCCAGCATTTT
>TRBJ2-4|15|-|TRBV6-6|TRBD1
CASTQTGPVGNIQYF
TGTGCCAGCACTCAGACAGGGCCAGTGGGAAACATTCAGTACTTC
>TRBJ2-6|19|-|TRBV11-2|TRBD1
CASSSQPGQGSSGANVLTF
TGTGCCAGCAGCTCACAGCCGGGACAGGGGTCCTCCGGGGCCAACGTCCTGACTTTC
>TRBJ1-6|17|-|TRBV10-1|TRBD1
CASSESLGGTGASPLHF
TGCGCCAGCAGTGAGTCTCTCGGTGGGACAGGGGCTTCACCCCTCCACTTT
>TRBJ1-1|13|-|TRBV7-3|-
CASSSGSNTEAFF
TGTGCCAGCAGCTCGGGATCGAACACTGAAGCTTTCTTT
>TRBJ2-2|18|-|TRBV7-9|TRBD1
CASSPLGGGTANTGELFF
TGTGCCAGCAGCCCCTTAGGTGGTGGGACAGCGAACACCGGGGAGCTGTTTTTT
>TRBJ1-2|15|-|TRBV5-6|-
CASSSHRSGDYGYTF
TGTGCCAGCAGCTCCCACCGATCAGGGGACTATGGCTACACCTTC
>TRBJ2-3|16|-|TRBV7-2|TRBD2
CASSPRVAGGGDTQYF
TGTGCCAGCAGCCCGCGGGTAGCGGGGGGAGGAGATACGCAGTATTTT
>TRBJ2-3|15|few|TRBV9|TRBD2
CASSVGRGDVDTQYF
TGTGCCAGCAGCGTAGGGCGGGGGGATGTAGATACGCAGTATTTT
>TRBJ1-1|14|-|TRBV7-9|-
CASSLYRVNTEAFF
TGTGCCAGCAGCTTATACAGGGTGAACACTGAAGCTTTCTTT
>TRBJ1-1|14|-|TRBV5-4|-
CASSPAQGLTEAFF
TGTGCCAGCAGCCCCGCCCAGGGTTTGACTGAAGCTTTCTTT
>TRBJ1-2|15|-|TRBV28|TRBD1
CASSSTGGATYGYTF
TGTGCCAGCAGTTCGACAGGGGGCGCGACCTATGGCTACACCTTC